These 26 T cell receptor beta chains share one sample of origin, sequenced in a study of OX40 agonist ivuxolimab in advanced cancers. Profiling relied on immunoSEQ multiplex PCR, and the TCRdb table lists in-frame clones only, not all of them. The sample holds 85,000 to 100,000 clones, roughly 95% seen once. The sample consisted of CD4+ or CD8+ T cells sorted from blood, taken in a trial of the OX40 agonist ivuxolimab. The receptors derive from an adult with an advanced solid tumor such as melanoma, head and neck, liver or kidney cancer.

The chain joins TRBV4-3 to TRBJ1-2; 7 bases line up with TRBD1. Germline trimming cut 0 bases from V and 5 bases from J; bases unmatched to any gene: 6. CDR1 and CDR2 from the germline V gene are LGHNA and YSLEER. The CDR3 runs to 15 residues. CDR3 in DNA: TGCGCCAGCAGCCAAGAGCGAGGACAGGCGTATGGCTACACCTTC. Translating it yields CASSQERGQAYGYTF.

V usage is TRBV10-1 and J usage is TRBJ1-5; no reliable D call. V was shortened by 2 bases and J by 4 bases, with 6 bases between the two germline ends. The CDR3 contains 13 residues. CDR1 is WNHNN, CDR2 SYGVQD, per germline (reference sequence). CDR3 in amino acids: CASSETQNQPQHF. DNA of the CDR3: TGCGCCAGCAGTGAGACCCAGAATCAGCCCCAGCATTTT.

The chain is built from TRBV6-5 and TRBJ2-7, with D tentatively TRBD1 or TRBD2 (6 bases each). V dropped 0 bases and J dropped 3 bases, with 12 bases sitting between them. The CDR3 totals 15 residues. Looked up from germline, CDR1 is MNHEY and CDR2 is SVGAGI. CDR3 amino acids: CASSYSYGGDYEQYF. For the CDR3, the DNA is TGTGCCAGCAGTTACTCATACGGGGGCGACTACGAGCAGTACTTC.

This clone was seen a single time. The CDR3 DNA reads as TGTGCCTGGACACCGAACACCGGGGAGCTGTTTTTT. This gives the protein CAWTPNTGELFF. J is TRBJ2-2 and V is TRBV30, with unresolved D. V gave up 4 bases and J gave up 0 bases, with 3 bases separating them. The V gene's germline CDR1 is GTSNPN and CDR2 SVGIG (reference sequence). The CDR3 runs 12 residues.

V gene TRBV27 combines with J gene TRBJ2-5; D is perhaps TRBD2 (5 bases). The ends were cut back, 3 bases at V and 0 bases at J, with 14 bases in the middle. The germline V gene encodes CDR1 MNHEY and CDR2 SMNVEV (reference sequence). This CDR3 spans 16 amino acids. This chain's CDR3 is CASSLRLAQYQETQYF. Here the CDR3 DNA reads TGTGCCAGCAGTTTGAGGCTAGCCCAGTACCAAGAGACCCAGTACTTC.

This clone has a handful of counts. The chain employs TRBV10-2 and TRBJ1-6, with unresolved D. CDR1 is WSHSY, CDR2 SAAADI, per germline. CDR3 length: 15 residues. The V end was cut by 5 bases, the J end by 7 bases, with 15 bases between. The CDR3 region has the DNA TGCGCCAGCAGTCCCCTTTTTGGGAACAATTCACCCCTCCACTTT. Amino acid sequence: CASSPLFGNNSPLHF.

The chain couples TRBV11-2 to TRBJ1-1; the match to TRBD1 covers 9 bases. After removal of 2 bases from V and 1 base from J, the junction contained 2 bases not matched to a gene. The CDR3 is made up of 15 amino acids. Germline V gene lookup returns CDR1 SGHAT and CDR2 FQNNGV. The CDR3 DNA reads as TGTGCCAGCAGCTTACTGGGACAGGGGAACACTGAAGCTTTCTTT. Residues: CASSLLGQGNTEAFF. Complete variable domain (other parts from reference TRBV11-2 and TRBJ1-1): EAGVAQSPRYKIIEKRQSVAFWCNPISGHATLYWYQQILGQGPKLLIQFQNNGVVDDSQLPKDRFSAERLKGVDSTLKIQPAKLEDSAVYLCASSLLGQGNTEAFFGQGTRLTVV.

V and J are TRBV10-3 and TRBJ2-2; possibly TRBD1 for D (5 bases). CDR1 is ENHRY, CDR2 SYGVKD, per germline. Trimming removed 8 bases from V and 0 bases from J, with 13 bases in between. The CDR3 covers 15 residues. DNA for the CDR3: TGTGCCATCGCACGGCAGGGTCCGAACACCGGGGAGCTGTTTTTT. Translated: CAIARQGPNTGELFF.

CDR3 coding DNA: TGTGCCAGCAATAAGGATCGAGCGGGGGCCACCAGCGCGACCCAGTACTTC. Translated, it gives CASNKDRAGATSATQYF. The V call is TRBV18, the J call TRBJ2-5, with 8 bases aligning to TRBD2. V trimming: 8 bases; J trimming: 7 bases; junction bases outside the gene matches: 21. Germline CDR1 is KGHSH and CDR2 is LQKENI. This CDR3 spans 17 amino acids.

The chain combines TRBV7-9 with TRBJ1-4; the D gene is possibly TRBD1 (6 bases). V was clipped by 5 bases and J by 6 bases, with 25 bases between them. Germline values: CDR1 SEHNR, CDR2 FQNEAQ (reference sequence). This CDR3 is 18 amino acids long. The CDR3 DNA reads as TGTGCCAGCAGCCCTAACAACGGCTTGAGGGGGGCCCATGAAAAACTGTTTTTT. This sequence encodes CASSPNNGLRGAHEKLFF.

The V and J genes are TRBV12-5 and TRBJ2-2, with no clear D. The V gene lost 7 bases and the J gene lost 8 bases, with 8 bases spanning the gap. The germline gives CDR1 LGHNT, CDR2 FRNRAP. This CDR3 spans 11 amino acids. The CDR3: CASALSGELFF. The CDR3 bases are TGTGCTAGTGCCCTGTCGGGGGAGCTGTTTTTT.

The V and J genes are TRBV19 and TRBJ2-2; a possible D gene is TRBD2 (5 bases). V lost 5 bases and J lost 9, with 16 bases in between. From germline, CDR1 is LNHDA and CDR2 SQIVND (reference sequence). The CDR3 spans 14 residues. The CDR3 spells CASSARGIGRELFF. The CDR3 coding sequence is TGTGCCAGTAGTGCCCGGGGAATAGGGAGGGAGCTGTTTTTT.

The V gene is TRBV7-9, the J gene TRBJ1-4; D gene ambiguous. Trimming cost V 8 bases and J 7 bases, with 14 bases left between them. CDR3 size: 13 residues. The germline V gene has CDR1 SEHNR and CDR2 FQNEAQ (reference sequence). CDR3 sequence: CASSSRVGEKLFF. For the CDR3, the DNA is TGTGCCAGCTCTTCTCGGGTCGGTGAAAAACTGTTTTTT. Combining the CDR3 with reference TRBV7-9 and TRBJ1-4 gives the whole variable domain DTGVSQNPRHKITKRGQNVTFRCDPISEHNRLYWYRQTLGQGPEFLTYFQNEAQLEKSRLLSDRFSAERPKGSFSTLEIQRTEQGDSAMYLCASSSRVGEKLFFGSGTQLSVL.

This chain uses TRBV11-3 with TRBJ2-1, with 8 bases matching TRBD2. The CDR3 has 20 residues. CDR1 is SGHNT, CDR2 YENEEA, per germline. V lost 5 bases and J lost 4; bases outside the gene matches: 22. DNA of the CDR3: TGTGCCAGCAGCCACACCTATCCGACTAGCGCTAATAAGGGTTACAATGAGCAGTTCTTC. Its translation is CASSHTYPTSANKGYNEQFF.

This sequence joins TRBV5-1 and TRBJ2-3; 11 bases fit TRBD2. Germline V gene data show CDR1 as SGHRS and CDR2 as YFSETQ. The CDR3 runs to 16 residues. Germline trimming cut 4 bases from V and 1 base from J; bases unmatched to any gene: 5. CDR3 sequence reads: CASSHQLAGGTDTQYF. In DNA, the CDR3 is TGCGCCAGCAGCCACCAACTAGCGGGGGGCACAGATACGCAGTATTTT.

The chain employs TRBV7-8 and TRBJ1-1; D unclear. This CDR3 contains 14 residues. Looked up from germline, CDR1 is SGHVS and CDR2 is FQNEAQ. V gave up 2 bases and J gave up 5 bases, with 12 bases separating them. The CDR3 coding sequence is TGTGCCAGCAGCTTATTGGAGGGCTGGACTGAAGCTTTCTTT. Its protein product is CASSLLEGWTEAFF.

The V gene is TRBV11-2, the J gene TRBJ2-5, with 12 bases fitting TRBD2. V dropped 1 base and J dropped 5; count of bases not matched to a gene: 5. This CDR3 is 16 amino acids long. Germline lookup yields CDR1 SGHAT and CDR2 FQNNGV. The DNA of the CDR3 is TGTGCCAGCAGCTTAGGACTAGCGGGAGTAGGGGAGACCCAGTACTTC. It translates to CASSLGLAGVGETQYF.

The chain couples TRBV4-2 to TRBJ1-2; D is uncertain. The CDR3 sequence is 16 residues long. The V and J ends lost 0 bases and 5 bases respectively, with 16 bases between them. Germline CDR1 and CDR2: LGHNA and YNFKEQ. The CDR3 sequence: CASSQDSPASIYGYTF. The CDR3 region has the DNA TGTGCCAGCAGCCAAGACAGCCCCGCGTCAATTTATGGCTACACCTTC.

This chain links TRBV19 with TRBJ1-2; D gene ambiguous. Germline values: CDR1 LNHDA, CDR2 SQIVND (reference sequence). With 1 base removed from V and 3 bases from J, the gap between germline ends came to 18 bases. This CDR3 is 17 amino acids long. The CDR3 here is CASSIGGGPTVDYGYTF. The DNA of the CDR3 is TGTGCCAGTAGTATAGGAGGCGGACCCACAGTCGACTATGGCTACACCTTC.

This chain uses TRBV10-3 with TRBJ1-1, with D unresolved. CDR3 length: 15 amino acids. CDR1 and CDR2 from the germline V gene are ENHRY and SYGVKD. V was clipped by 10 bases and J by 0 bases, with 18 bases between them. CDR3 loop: CATTTRDGMNTEAFF. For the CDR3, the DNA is TGTGCCACTACAACACGGGATGGTATGAACACTGAAGCTTTCTTT.

CDR3 in DNA: TGCGCCAGCAGCTTGAATGGAGTCACCGGGGAGCTGTTTTTT. As protein: CASSLNGVTGELFF. This chain joins TRBV5-1 and TRBJ2-2; D is ambiguous. This CDR3 contains 14 residues. The ends were cut back, 1 base at V and 4 bases at J, with 8 bases in the middle. The V gene's germline CDR1 is SGHRS and CDR2 YFSETQ.

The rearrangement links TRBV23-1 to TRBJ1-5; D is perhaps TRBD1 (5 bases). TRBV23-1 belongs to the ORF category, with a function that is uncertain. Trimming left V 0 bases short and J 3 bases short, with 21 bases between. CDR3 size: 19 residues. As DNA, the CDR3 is TGCGCCAGCAGTCAATCGATATCGGGAGGGGATCCCATCAATCAGCCCCAGCATTTT. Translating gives CASSQSISGGDPINQPQHF.

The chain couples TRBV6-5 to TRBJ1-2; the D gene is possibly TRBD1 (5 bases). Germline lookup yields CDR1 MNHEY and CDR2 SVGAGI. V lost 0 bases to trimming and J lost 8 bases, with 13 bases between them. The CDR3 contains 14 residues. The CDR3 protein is CASSYSYGAWGYTF. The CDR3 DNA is TGTGCCAGCAGTTACTCGTACGGGGCCTGGGGCTACACCTTC.

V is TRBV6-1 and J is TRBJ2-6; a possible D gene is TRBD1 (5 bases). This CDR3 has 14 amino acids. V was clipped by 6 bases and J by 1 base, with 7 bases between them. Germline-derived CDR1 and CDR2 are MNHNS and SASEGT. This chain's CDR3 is CASRGASGANVLTF. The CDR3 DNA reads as TGTGCCAGCAGAGGGGCGTCTGGGGCCAACGTCCTGACTTTC.

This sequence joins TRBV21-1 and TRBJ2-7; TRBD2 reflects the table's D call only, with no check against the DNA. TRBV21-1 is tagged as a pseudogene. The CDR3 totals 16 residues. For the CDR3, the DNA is TGTGCCAGCAGCAAAGGAGGGGCTAGCGGGACCTACGAGCAGTACTTC. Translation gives CASSKGGASGTYEQYF.

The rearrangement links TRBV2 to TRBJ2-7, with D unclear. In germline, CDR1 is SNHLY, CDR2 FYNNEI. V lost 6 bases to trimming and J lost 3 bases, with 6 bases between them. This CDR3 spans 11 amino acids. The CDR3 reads CASSPYYEQYF. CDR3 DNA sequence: TGTGCCAGCAGCCCGTACTACGAGCAGTACTTC.